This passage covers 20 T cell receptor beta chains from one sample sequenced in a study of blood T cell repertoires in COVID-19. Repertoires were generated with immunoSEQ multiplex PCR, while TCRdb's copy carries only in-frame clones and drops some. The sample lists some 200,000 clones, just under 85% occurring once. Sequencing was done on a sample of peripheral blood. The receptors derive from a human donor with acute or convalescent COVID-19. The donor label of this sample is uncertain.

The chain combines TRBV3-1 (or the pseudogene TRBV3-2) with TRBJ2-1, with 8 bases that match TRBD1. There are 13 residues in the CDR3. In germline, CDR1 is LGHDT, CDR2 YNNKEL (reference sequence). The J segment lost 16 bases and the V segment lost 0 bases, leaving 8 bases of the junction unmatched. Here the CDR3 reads CASSQEAGTGPFF. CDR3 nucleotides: TGTGCCAGCAGCCAAGAGGCCGGGACAGGACCTTTCTTC.

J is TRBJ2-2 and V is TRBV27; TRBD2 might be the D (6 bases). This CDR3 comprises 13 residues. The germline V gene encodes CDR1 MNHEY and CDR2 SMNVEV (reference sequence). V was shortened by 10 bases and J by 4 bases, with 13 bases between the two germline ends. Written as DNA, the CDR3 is TGTGCCACCCGGGGTAGCGGCACCGGGGAGCTGTTTTTT. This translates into CATRGSGTGELFF.

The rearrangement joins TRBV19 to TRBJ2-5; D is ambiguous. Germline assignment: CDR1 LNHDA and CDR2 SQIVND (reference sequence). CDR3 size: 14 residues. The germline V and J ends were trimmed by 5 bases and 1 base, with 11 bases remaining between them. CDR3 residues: CASSHNPPQETQYF. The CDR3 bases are TGTGCCAGTAGTCACAATCCCCCCCAAGAGACCCAGTACTTC.

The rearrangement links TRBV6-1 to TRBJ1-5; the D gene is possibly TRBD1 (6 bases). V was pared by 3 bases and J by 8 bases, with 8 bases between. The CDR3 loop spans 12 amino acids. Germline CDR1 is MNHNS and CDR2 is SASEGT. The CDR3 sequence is CASSDRGKPQHF. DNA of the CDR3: TGTGCCAGCAGTGACAGGGGTAAGCCCCAGCATTTT.

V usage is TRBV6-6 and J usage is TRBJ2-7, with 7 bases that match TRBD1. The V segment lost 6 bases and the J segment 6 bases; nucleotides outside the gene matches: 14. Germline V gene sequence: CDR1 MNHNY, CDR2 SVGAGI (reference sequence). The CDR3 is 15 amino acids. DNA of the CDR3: TGTGCCAGCAGACAGACAGGGCAGGGCCGGGGCGAGCAGTACTTC. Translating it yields CASRQTGQGRGEQYF.

CDR3 DNA sequence: TGTGCCAGCAGTGAGGGGGGTATCAACACTGAAGCTTTCTTT. Amino acids: CASSEGGINTEAFF. This chain connects TRBV6-1 to TRBJ1-1; a possible D gene is TRBD1 (5 bases). The germline gives CDR1 MNHNS, CDR2 SASEGT. Between the trimmed V and J ends, which lost 3 bases and 2 bases, there was a span of 10 bases. The CDR3 is 14 residues long.

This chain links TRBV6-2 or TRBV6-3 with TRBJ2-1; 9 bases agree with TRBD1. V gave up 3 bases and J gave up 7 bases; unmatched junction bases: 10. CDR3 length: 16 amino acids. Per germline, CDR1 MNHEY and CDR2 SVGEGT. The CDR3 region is CASSYSSGTGTNEQFF. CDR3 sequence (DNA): TGTGCCAGCAGTTATTCGTCCGGGACAGGGACGAATGAGCAGTTCTTC.

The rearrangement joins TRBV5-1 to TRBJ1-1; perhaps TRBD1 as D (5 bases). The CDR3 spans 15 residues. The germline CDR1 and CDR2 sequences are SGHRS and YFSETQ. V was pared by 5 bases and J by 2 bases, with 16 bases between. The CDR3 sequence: CASRPLVRGNTEAFF. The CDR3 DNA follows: TGCGCCAGCAGACCGTTAGTAAGGGGAAACACTGAAGCTTTCTTT. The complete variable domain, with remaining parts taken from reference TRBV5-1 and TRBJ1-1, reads KAGVTQTPRYLIKTRGQQVTLSCSPISGHRSVSWYQQTPGQGLQFLFEYFSETQRNKGNFPGRFSGRQFSNSRSEMNVSTLELGDSALYLCASRPLVRGNTEAFFGQGTRLTVV.

DNA of the CDR3: TGTGCCATCAGTGGTAGCGGGAGCAGCACAGATACGCAGTATTTT. Its translation is CAISGSGSSTDTQYF. This chain uses TRBV10-3 with TRBJ2-3, with TRBD2 identical over 9 bases. V was clipped by 4 bases and J by 0 bases; unmatched bases: 2. Germline V gene lookup returns CDR1 ENHRY and CDR2 SYGVKD. CDR3 length equals 15 residues.

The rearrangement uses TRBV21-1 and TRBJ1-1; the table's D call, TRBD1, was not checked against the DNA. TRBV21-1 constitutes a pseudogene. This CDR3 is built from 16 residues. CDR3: CASSSPNDRGETEAFF. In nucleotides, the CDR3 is TGTGCCAGCAGTTCCCCAAATGACAGGGGTGAAACTGAAGCTTTCTTT.

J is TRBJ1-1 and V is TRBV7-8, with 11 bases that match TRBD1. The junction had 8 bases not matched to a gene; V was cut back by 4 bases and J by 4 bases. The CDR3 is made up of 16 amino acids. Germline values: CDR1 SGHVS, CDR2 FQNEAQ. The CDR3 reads CASSSRLGQGGTEAFF. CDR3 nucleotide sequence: TGTGCCAGCAGCTCCCGGTTGGGACAGGGGGGCACTGAAGCTTTCTTT.

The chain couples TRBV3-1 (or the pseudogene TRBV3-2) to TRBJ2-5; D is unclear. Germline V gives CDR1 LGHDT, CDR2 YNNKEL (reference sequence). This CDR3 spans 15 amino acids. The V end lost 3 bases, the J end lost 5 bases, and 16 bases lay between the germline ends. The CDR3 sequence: CASSQELGRRETQYF. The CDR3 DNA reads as TGTGCCAGCAGCCAGGAGCTAGGAAGACGGGAGACCCAGTACTTC.

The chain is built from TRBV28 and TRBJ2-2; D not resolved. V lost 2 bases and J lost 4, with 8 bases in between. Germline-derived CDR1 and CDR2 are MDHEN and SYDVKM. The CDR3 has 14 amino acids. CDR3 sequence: CASSLTDPTGELFF. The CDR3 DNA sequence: TGTGCCAGCAGTTTAACAGACCCCACCGGGGAGCTGTTTTTT.

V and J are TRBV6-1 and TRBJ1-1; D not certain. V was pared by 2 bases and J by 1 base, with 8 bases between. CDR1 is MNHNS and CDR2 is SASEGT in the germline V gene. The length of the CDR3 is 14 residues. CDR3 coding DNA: TGTGCCAGCAGTGAAATGTCGGGGAACACTGAAGCTTTCTTT. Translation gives CASSEMSGNTEAFF.

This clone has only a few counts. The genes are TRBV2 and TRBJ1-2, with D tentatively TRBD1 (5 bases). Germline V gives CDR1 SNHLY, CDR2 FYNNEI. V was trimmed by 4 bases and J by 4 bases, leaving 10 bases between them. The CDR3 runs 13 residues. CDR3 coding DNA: TGTGCCAGCAGTGGTGGCAGGGTCTATGGCTACACCTTC. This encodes CASSGGRVYGYTF.

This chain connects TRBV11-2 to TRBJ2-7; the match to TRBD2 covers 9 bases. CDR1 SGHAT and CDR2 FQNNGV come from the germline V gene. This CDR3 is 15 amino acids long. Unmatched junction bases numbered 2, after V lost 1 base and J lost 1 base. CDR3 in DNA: TGTGCCAGCAGCTTAGGGAGCGGGAGGTCCTACGAGCAGTACTTC. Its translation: CASSLGSGRSYEQYF.

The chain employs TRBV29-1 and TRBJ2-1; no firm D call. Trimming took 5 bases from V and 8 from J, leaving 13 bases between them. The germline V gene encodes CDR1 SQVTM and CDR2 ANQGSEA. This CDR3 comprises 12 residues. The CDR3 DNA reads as TGCAGCGTTCGAGGCCGAGAAGATGAGCAGTTCTTC. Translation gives CSVRGREDEQFF.

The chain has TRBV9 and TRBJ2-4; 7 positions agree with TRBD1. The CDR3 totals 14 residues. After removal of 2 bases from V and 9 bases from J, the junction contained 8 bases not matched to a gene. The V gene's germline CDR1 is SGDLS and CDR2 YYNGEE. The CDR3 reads CASSVDRAGPIQYF. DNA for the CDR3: TGTGCCAGCAGCGTTGACAGGGCTGGTCCCATTCAGTACTTC.

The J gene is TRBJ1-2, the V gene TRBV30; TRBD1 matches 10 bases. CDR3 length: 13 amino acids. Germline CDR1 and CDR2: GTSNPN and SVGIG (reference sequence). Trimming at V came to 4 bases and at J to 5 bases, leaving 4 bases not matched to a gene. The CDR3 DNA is TGTGCCTGGATCCGGGACAGGGGTTATGGCTACACCTTC. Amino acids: CAWIRDRGYGYTF. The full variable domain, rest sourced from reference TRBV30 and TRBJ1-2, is SQTIHQWPATLVQPVGSPLSLECTVEGTSNPNLYWYRQAAGRGLQLLFYSVGIGQISSEVPQNLSASRPQDRQFILSSKKLLLSDSGFYLCAWIRDRGYGYTFGSGTRLTVV.

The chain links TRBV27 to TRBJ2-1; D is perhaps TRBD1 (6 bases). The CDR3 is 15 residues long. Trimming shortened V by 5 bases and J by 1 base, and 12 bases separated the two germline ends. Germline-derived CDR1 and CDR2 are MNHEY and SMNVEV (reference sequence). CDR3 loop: CASSPGGQSYNEQFF. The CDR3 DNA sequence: TGTGCCAGCAGTCCCGGTGGACAGTCCTACAATGAGCAGTTCTTC.